The sequence of this T cell receptor beta chain was determined in a study of cytomegalovirus exposure and HLA in healthy donors. General study findings and limits: Cytomegalovirus-associated status was assigned to approximately 160 TCR beta chains. In vitro data verified a few CMV-associated chains as specific for CMV antigens.

CDR1 SGDLS and CDR2 YYNGEE come from the germline V gene. The CDR3 covers 15 residues. The V segment lost 3 bases and the J segment 7 bases; nucleotides outside the gene matches: 8. Profiling relied on immunoSEQ multiplex PCR, and the TCRdb table lists in-frame clones only, not all of them. The table lists fewer than 120,000 clones, roughly nine tenths of them singletons, with under 2% in the top ten. This clone came up once. Its specificity is not known. These donors were members of the roughly 120-subject validation cohort, a group separate from the roughly 670-subject first cohort. The origin of this receptor is a woman under 30 in good health and CMV-seronegative. V usage is TRBV9 and J usage is TRBJ2-2, with TRBD1 matching 8 bases. The sequencing input was PBMCs. The CDR3 nucleotides are TGTGCCAGCAGCGCACCACGGACAGGGTTCGGGGAGCTGTTTTTT. Its translation: CASSAPRTGFGELFF.